The 20 T cell receptor beta chains in this list originate from one sample, sequenced in a study of shared clonotypes between healthy human individuals. Generated by immunoSEQ multiplex PCR, the TCRdb table keeps only in-frame clones and is missing some. The repertoire holds fewer than 3 million clones, 85% to 95% seen once, with approximately 0.4% in the top ten. The sample was naive CD4+ T cells from PBMCs. Described subset: CD45RA+ positively selected. The receptors derive from a man aged 18 to 30 in good health. Some clones in this sample may be carry-over from other donors' samples.

V is TRBV6-5 and J is TRBJ2-2; 10 nucleotides align to TRBD2. Germline values: CDR1 MNHEY, CDR2 SVGAGI. CDR3 length: 15 amino acids. After removal of 7 bases from V and 2 bases from J, the junction contained 4 bases not matched to a gene. CDR3 coding DNA: TGTGCCAGCACTACTAGCGGGAAAAACACCGGGGAGCTGTTTTTT. It codes for CASTTSGKNTGELFF.

The chain's CDR3 is CASSLLAGGDPNEQFF. As DNA, the CDR3 is TGTGCCAGCAGCTTACTTGCAGGGGGCGACCCCAATGAGCAGTTCTTC. The V and J genes are TRBV7-9 and TRBJ2-1; 8 bases agree with TRBD1. The CDR3 runs 16 residues. Germline V lookup: CDR1 SEHNR, CDR2 FQNEAQ (reference sequence). V was clipped by 2 bases and J by 6 bases; unmatched bases: 9.

This clone was found once. The CDR3 DNA is TGTGCCAGCAGCCCCGGCCCGGGACAGGGATGGCAAAACACCATATATTTT. Translating gives CASSPGPGQGWQNTIYF. The chain recombines TRBV7-6 with TRBJ1-3; 9 nucleotides align to TRBD1. Losses at the gene ends were 5 bases for V and 6 bases for J; bases not matched to a gene: 14. Germline CDR1 is SGHVS and CDR2 is FNYEAQ. CDR3 length: 17 residues.

The CDR3 DNA sequence: TGCGCCAGCACGGGACTAGCGGGAGGGCCCCACAATGAGCAGTTCTTC. It is translated as CASTGLAGGPHNEQFF. The chain is built from TRBV5-1 and TRBJ2-1; 16 bases line up with TRBD2. V lost 6 bases, J lost 5 bases, and 5 bases stayed unmatched. Germline CDR1 SGHRS, CDR2 YFSETQ. The CDR3 runs 16 residues.

The chain couples TRBV2 to TRBJ2-4; tentatively, D is TRBD2 (6 bases). Trimming took 9 bases from V and 9 from J, leaving 15 bases between them. CDR3 length: 12 amino acids. Germline V gives CDR1 SNHLY, CDR2 FYNNEI. CDR3 sequence reads: CASSLAPGIQYF. CDR3 in DNA: TGTGCCAGTTCCCTAGCGCCGGGCATTCAGTACTTC. Complete variable domain (other parts from reference TRBV2 and TRBJ2-4): EPEVTQTPSHQVTQMGQEVILRCVPISNHLYFYWYRQILGQKVEFLVSFYNNEISEKSEIFDDQFSVERPDGSNFTLKIRSTKLEDSAMYFCASSLAPGIQYFGAGTRLSVL.

CDR3 DNA: TGTGCCAGCAGCTTCGATAGGGGGACAGGAGGGGGCGAGCAGTACTTC. Encoded protein: CASSFDRGTGGGEQYF. The chain combines TRBV5-6 with TRBJ2-7; 8 nucleotides align to TRBD1. There are 16 residues in the CDR3. Looked up from germline, CDR1 is SGHDT and CDR2 is YYEEEE. Losses at the gene ends were 2 bases for V and 6 bases for J; bases not matched to a gene: 13.

The genes are TRBV28 and TRBJ1-1, with TRBD1 matching over 8 bases. The CDR3 contains 14 residues. The germline CDR1 and CDR2 sequences are MDHEN and SYDVKM. V dropped 7 bases and J dropped 3; count of bases not matched to a gene: 7. CDR3 coding DNA: TGTGCCAGCACCACACAGGGGGTAGACACTGAAGCTTTCTTT. Translation: CASTTQGVDTEAFF.

V usage is TRBV2 and J usage is TRBJ2-7; D is possibly TRBD1 (5 bases). Between the trimmed V and J ends, which lost 2 bases and 1 base, there was a span of 12 bases. This CDR3 is built from 15 residues. Germline-derived CDR1 and CDR2 are SNHLY and FYNNEI. The CDR3 spells CASSENRKNSYEQYF. As DNA, the CDR3 is TGTGCCAGCAGTGAAAACAGGAAAAATTCCTACGAGCAGTACTTC.

As concerns this clone: This specimen includes other DNA sequences encoding the same CDR3. The CDR3 DNA sequence: TGCAGTGCTTCTCTGACCTACGAGCAGTACTTC. Its translation: CSASLTYEQYF. V usage is TRBV20-1 and J usage is TRBJ2-7; D unclear. Looked up from germline, CDR1 is DFQATT and CDR2 is SNEGSKA (reference sequence). The CDR3 is 11 residues long. The V end was cut by 5 bases, the J end by 2 bases, with 7 bases between.

The chain is built from TRBV28 and TRBJ2-1; the D is unclear. The CDR3 loop spans 13 amino acids. The V gene's germline CDR1 is MDHEN and CDR2 SYDVKM. With 5 bases removed from V and 8 bases from J, the gap between germline ends came to 13 bases. CDR3: CASSELAIHEQFF. The DNA of the CDR3 is TGTGCCAGCAGTGAACTCGCGATCCATGAGCAGTTCTTC.

V usage is TRBV4-1 and J usage is TRBJ2-3; D may correspond to TRBD1 or TRBD2 (6 bases each). The CDR3 runs 18 residues. Germline V gives CDR1 MGHRA, CDR2 YSYEKL. Between the trimmed V and J ends, which lost 6 bases and 3 bases, there was a span of 25 bases. Written as DNA, the CDR3 is TGCGCCAGCAGTCATACTCCGCCCTGGGGGGCTTCGACAGATACGCAGTATTTT. Protein: CASSHTPPWGASTDTQYF.

The chain recombines TRBV21-1 with TRBJ1-5; the listed D gene, TRBD1, was not tested against the DNA. TRBV21-1 is listed as a pseudogene. The CDR3 covers 19 residues. CDR3 region: CASSKVRQGTATLDQPQHF. CDR3 DNA sequence: TGTGCCAGCAGCAAAGTTCGACAGGGCACGGCTACCTTGGATCAGCCCCAGCATTTT.

The CDR3 coding sequence is TGTGCCAGCAGCTCCTCAGGGAGGACTAATGAAAAACTGTTTTTT. Protein: CASSSSGRTNEKLFF. The V and J genes are TRBV7-8 and TRBJ1-4, with TRBD1 as a possible D gene (5 bases). This CDR3 has 15 residues. Germline-derived CDR1 and CDR2 are SGHVS and FQNEAQ. The V and J ends lost 4 bases and 2 bases respectively, with 11 bases between them.

The J gene is TRBJ1-1, the V gene TRBV5-6; 8 positions match TRBD1. CDR1 and CDR2 (germline): SGHDT, YYEEEE. The CDR3 totals 15 residues. Trimming cost V 0 bases and J 4 bases; bases outside gene matches: 5. The CDR3 DNA sequence: TGTGCCAGCAGCTTGGTAGCAACAGGGGGCACTGAAGCTTTCTTT. Its protein is CASSLVATGGTEAFF. The entire variable domain, with the rest obtained from reference TRBV5-6 and TRBJ1-1, is as follows: DAGVTQSPTHLIKTRGQQVTLRCSPKSGHDTVSWYQQALGQGPQFIFQYYEEEERQRGNFPDRFSGHQFPNYSSELNVNALLLGDSALYLCASSLVATGGTEAFFGQGTRLTVV.

This sequence joins TRBV19 and TRBJ1-5; D perhaps matches TRBD1 (6 bases). The V and J ends lost 8 bases and 2 bases respectively, with 16 bases between them. From germline, CDR1 is LNHDA and CDR2 SQIVND (reference sequence). CDR3 length: 15 residues. CDR3 sequence reads: CASGSGAPRNQPQHF. The CDR3 DNA is TGTGCCAGTGGGTCAGGGGCCCCTCGCAATCAGCCCCAGCATTTT.

V usage is TRBV19 and J usage is TRBJ2-2; D unresolved. V lost 0 bases, J lost 5 bases, and 13 bases lay in between. Germline CDR1 LNHDA, CDR2 SQIVND (reference sequence). The length of the CDR3 is 16 residues. CDR3 in amino acids: CASSIDLRLGTGELFF. The CDR3 DNA follows: TGTGCCAGTAGTATAGATCTCCGGCTCGGGACCGGGGAGCTGTTTTTT.

This clone showed up just once. The chain carries TRBV18 and TRBJ2-5; weak D call: TRBD2 (5 bases). Per germline, CDR1 KGHSH and CDR2 LQKENI. The CDR3 consists of 14 residues. V lost 6 bases and J 0 bases, leaving 11 bases between the germline ends. CDR3 protein: CASSPSGYQETQYF. The CDR3 DNA sequence: TGTGCCAGCTCCCCTTCGGGGTACCAAGAGACCCAGTACTTC.

A remark on this clone: This sample includes further DNA sequences coding for the same CDR3. The rearrangement links TRBV5-1 to TRBJ2-2, with 7 bases aligning to TRBD2. J was trimmed by 0 bases and V by 0 bases; bases with no gene match: 5. This CDR3 is 17 amino acids long. CDR1 is SGHRS, CDR2 YFSETQ, per germline. CDR3 loop: CASSLAASGANTGELFF. In DNA form, the CDR3 reads TGCGCCAGCAGCTTGGCCGCTAGCGGTGCGAACACCGGGGAGCTGTTTTTT.

This rearrangement joins TRBV9 to TRBJ2-7; weak D call: TRBD2 (5 bases). The CDR3 has 13 amino acids. CDR1 and CDR2 (germline): SGDLS, YYNGEE. Trimming took off 1 base at V and 5 bases at J, with 10 bases between the two ends. CDR3 loop: CASSVSLADEQYF. CDR3 sequence (DNA): TGTGCCAGCAGCGTATCCCTAGCTGACGAGCAGTACTTC.

This chain links TRBV5-1 with TRBJ1-2; possible D gene TRBD1, 5 bases. The CDR3 has 13 amino acids. The ends were cut back, 5 bases at V and 8 bases at J, with 16 bases in the middle. Germline V gene sequence: CDR1 SGHRS, CDR2 YFSETQ. The CDR3 protein is CASRGEKGEGYTF. The CDR3 DNA is TGCGCCAGCAGGGGGGAAAAGGGCGAGGGCTACACCTTC. Complete variable domain (other parts from reference TRBV5-1 and TRBJ1-2): KAGVTQTPRYLIKTRGQQVTLSCSPISGHRSVSWYQQTPGQGLQFLFEYFSETQRNKGNFPGRFSGRQFSNSRSEMNVSTLELGDSALYLCASRGEKGEGYTFGSGTRLTVV.